Presented here are 11 T cell receptor beta chains from one specimen sequenced in a study of memory CD4+ T cells and cytomegalovirus serostatus. Single viable CD3+CD4+CD8-CD45RO+ cells were sorted as the memory CD4+ T cells. Libraries were prepared by immunoSEQ multiplex PCR; TCRdb keeps only in-frame clonotypes and omits some of them. The data hold roughly 84,000 clones, with more than 70% observed a single time. Sequenced: memory CD4+ T cells from blood. The receptors shown here come from an adult in good health and CMV-seronegative.

V and J are TRBV2 and TRBJ1-6; 7 nucleotides align to TRBD1. The germline gives CDR1 SNHLY, CDR2 FYNNEI. The length of the CDR3 is 12 residues. V shed 4 bases, J shed 14 bases, and the junction held 5 bases outside the gene matches. DNA for the CDR3: TGTGCCAGCAGTGTAGAGGGACAGACCCTCCACTTT. Amino acid sequence: CASSVEGQTLHF.

The rearrangement uses TRBV10-3 and TRBJ2-5; D might be TRBD2 (7 bases). From germline, CDR1 is ENHRY and CDR2 SYGVKD. The CDR3 length is 16 residues. With 2 bases removed from V and 3 bases from J, the gap between germline ends came to 16 bases. The CDR3 reads CAISEQRGGVEETQYF. CDR3 nucleotides: TGTGCCATCAGTGAGCAGAGAGGGGGGGTAGAAGAGACCCAGTACTTC.

This chain connects TRBV18 to TRBJ1-2; D is undetermined. The CDR3 covers 13 residues. From germline, CDR1 is KGHSH and CDR2 LQKENI. Trimming stripped 3 bases from V and 10 bases from J, with 15 bases between. CDR3 in amino acids: CASSPEVSGLYTF. CDR3 DNA: TGTGCCAGCTCACCGGAAGTTTCCGGACTCTACACCTTC.

This chain joins TRBV5-1 and TRBJ1-3; no reliable D call. Germline-derived CDR1 and CDR2 are SGHRS and YFSETQ. The CDR3 extends over 16 amino acids. The V end lost 0 bases, the J end lost 3 bases, and 13 bases lay between the germline ends. CDR3 region: CASSLVPTGNGNTIYF. DNA for the CDR3: TGCGCCAGCAGCTTGGTGCCAACGGGGAATGGAAACACCATATATTTT.

This clone occurred once. The chain recombines TRBV14 with TRBJ1-6; D remains ambiguous. CDR1 SGHDN and CDR2 FVKESK come from the germline V gene. This CDR3 has 15 amino acids. V lost 1 base and J lost 5, with 9 bases in between. The CDR3 reads CASSQVDRDNSPLHF. The DNA of the CDR3 is TGTGCCAGCAGCCAAGTGGATAGGGATAATTCACCCCTCCACTTT. Full variable domain (rest looked up from reference TRBV14 and TRBJ1-6): EAGVTQFPSHSVIEKGQTVTLRCDPISGHDNLYWYRRVMGKEIKFLLHFVKESKQDESGMPNNRFLAERTGGTYSTLKVQPAELEDSGVYFCASSQVDRDNSPLHFGNGTRLTVT.

The rearrangement joins TRBV7-8 to TRBJ2-5; D uncertain. The CDR3 totals 14 residues. Trimming removed 4 bases from V and 5 bases from J, with 14 bases in between. Germline V lookup: CDR1 SGHVS, CDR2 FQNEAQ. CDR3 nucleotide sequence: TGTGCCAGCAGCTGGGGTACTGGCTCGGAGACCCAGTACTTC. It is translated as CASSWGTGSETQYF.

The chain recombines TRBV9 with TRBJ2-7; D is uncertain. With 4 bases removed from V and 4 bases from J, the gap between germline ends came to 18 bases. The CDR3 runs to 15 residues. In germline, CDR1 is SGDLS, CDR2 YYNGEE. CDR3 DNA sequence: TGTGCCAGCAGCCAGAACGATGCGTGGGCTTACGAGCAGTACTTC. Translating it yields CASSQNDAWAYEQYF.

This rearrangement joins TRBV7-3 to TRBJ2-7, with D tentatively TRBD1 (6 bases). The CDR3 sequence is 15 residues long. The germline V and J ends were trimmed by 5 bases and 2 bases, with 16 bases remaining between them. Germline-derived CDR1 and CDR2 are SGHTA and FQGTGA. CDR3 DNA sequence: TGTGCCAGCAGCCCCTCTTCCCAGGGGACCTACGAGCAGTACTTC. It codes for CASSPSSQGTYEQYF.

The J gene is TRBJ2-3, the V gene TRBV7-8, with D unresolved. CDR3 length: 14 residues. Looked up from germline, CDR1 is SGHVS and CDR2 is FQNEAQ. The V gene lost 2 bases and the J gene lost 6 bases, with 12 bases spanning the gap. The CDR3, as DNA: TGTGCCAGCAGCTTATCATTTGTCCCCGATACGCAGTATTTT. It encodes CASSLSFVPDTQYF.

V is TRBV7-2 and J is TRBJ2-7; 9 bases are shared with TRBD1. CDR3 length: 15 residues. Germline CDR1 SGHTA, CDR2 FQGNSA. V trimming: 5 bases; J trimming: 6 bases; junction bases outside the gene matches: 11. The CDR3 nucleotides are TGTGCCAGCAGCCCGACTCGGACAGGGGTCTCCGAGCAGTACTTC. Residues: CASSPTRTGVSEQYF.

The chain joins TRBV7-7 to TRBJ2-5; D remains unclear. The CDR3 totals 11 residues. Germline V gene data show CDR1 as SSHAT and CDR2 as FNYEAQ (reference sequence). Here the CDR3 reads CASPGGETQYF. The DNA of the CDR3 is TGTGCTAGTCCGGGCGGTGAGACCCAGTACTTC.